This T cell receptor (beta chain) was identified during a study of cytomegalovirus exposure and HLA in healthy donors. V gave up 7 bases and J gave up 5 bases; unmatched junction bases: 5. The CDR3 loop spans 13 amino acids. The germline V gene has CDR1 KGHSH and CDR2 LQKENI. The PCR employed 60 Vbeta primers together with 13 Jbeta primers. Assay: immunoSEQ multiplex PCR; the TCRdb copy retains only in-frame clones and omits some. The sample gives about 140,000 clones, roughly 73% of which show up once; 1% to 1.5% is in the top ten. This receptor was taken from a woman between 40 and 50 years old in good health and CMV-seronegative. The chain carries TRBV18 and TRBJ1-2, with 9 bases lining up with TRBD1. Specimen: PBMCs. The chain's CDR3 is CASFRTGEYGYTF. As DNA, the CDR3 is TGTGCCAGCTTCCGGACAGGGGAGTATGGCTACACCTTC.